Listed below are T cell receptor beta chains from one sample, sequenced in a study of CD8 T cell repertoires and HIV-1 epitope variants. TCRdb keeps only in-frame clones here, not all; method: immunoSEQ multiplex PCR. The table has tens of thousands of clones, almost 75% seen once. The sequencing sample was made of uncultured baseline CD8+ T cells from peripheral blood mononuclear cells (PBMCs). The receptor set was obtained from a male donor with HIV. Both conserved end residues are part of each CDR3. The D gene is left open where the match is weak. The listing skips clone size in some rows; elsewhere it reads once, few, many or a size class.

J gene: TRBJ2-7; D gene: TRBD1; V gene: TRBV30; clone size: -; CDR3 DNA: TGTGCCTGGAGGTCCCCGGACAGGGGGACCTACGAGCAGTACTTC; CDR3 protein: CAWRSPDRGTYEQYF
J gene: TRBJ2-5; D gene: -; V gene: TRBV7-9; clone size: -; CDR3 DNA: TGTGCCAGCAGCTACGGACGACAAGCTCGTGAGACCCAGTACTTC; CDR3 protein: CASSYGRQARETQYF
J gene: TRBJ1-6; D gene: -; V gene: TRBV6-5; clone size: -; CDR3 DNA: TGTGCCAGCAATGGGGGGAATTCACCCCTCCACTTT; CDR3 protein: CASNGGNSPLHF
J gene: TRBJ2-7; D gene: -; V gene: TRBV6-1; clone size: -; CDR3 DNA: TGTGCCAGCAATGAGGGGAGCTCCTACGAGCAGTACTTC; CDR3 protein: CASNEGSSYEQYF
J gene: TRBJ2-2; D gene: TRBD1; V gene: TRBV29-1; clone size: -; CDR3 DNA: TGCGCCCAGCGGACTTACCGTTATGAGGGACAGCACCTGAACACCGGGGAGCTGTTTTTT; CDR3 protein: CAQRTYRYEGQHLNTGELFF
J gene: TRBJ1-2; D gene: -; V gene: TRBV6-5; clone size: -; CDR3 DNA: TGTGCCAGCAGTTACTCGCCGGGACAATATCGAGACTACACCTTC; CDR3 protein: CASSYSPGQYRDYTF
J gene: TRBJ2-1; D gene: TRBD2; V gene: TRBV27; clone size: -; CDR3 DNA: TGTGCCAGCAGTGAAGCGGGAGGCTATGAGCAGTTCTTC; CDR3 protein: CASSEAGGYEQFF
J gene: TRBJ2-3; D gene: TRBD2; V gene: TRBV7-2; clone size: -; CDR3 DNA: TGTGCCAGCAGCTTAGAGAGCGGGAGAGGGTCAGATACGCAGTATTTT; CDR3 protein: CASSLESGRGSDTQYF
J gene: TRBJ2-1; D gene: -; V gene: TRBV19; clone size: few; CDR3 DNA: TGTGCCAGTAGTATAGCCCAACCAAGCAATGAGCAGTTCTTC; CDR3 protein: CASSIAQPSNEQFF
J gene: TRBJ2-7; D gene: TRBD2; V gene: TRBV28; clone size: -; CDR3 DNA: TGTGCCAGCAGTTTAGCTAGCGGGGTCCACGAGCAGTACTTC; CDR3 protein: CASSLASGVHEQYF
J gene: TRBJ2-7; D gene: -; V gene: TRBV28; clone size: -; CDR3 DNA: TGTGCCACCCAGGCCACACTAGCAGTGACCTACGAGCAGTACTTC; CDR3 protein: CATQATLAVTYEQYF
J gene: TRBJ2-5; D gene: -; V gene: TRBV18; clone size: -; CDR3 DNA: TGTGCCAGCTCATTCCAAGAGACCCAGTACTTC; CDR3 protein: CASSFQETQYF
J gene: TRBJ2-7; D gene: -; V gene: TRBV19; clone size: -; CDR3 DNA: TGTGCCAGTAGTATATCCAGGGGAAACGAGCAGTACTTC; CDR3 protein: CASSISRGNEQYF
J gene: TRBJ2-1; D gene: TRBD2; V gene: TRBV7-9; clone size: -; CDR3 DNA: TGTGCCAGCGCAGCTGCTGGGACTAGCGGCTACAATGAGCAGTTCTTC; CDR3 protein: CASAAAGTSGYNEQFF
J gene: TRBJ2-2; D gene: -; V gene: TRBV27; clone size: -; CDR3 DNA: TGTGCCAGCAAGATATTAGTACCGGGCGCCGGGGAGCTGTTTTTT; CDR3 protein: CASKILVPGAGELFF
J gene: TRBJ2-7; D gene: -; V gene: TRBV7-8; clone size: -; CDR3 DNA: TGTGCCAGCACCAAGGGTGAAGGGACCTACGAGCAGTACTTC; CDR3 protein: CASTKGEGTYEQYF
J gene: TRBJ2-7; D gene: -; V gene: TRBV7-9; clone size: -; CDR3 DNA: TGTGCCAGCAGCTGGGGCTCGTACGAGCAGTACTTC; CDR3 protein: CASSWGSYEQYF
J gene: TRBJ2-1; D gene: TRBD2; V gene: TRBV27; clone size: -; CDR3 DNA: TGTGCCAGCACCTCTGTCCCAGGAGCGGGATACAATGAGCAGTTCTTC; CDR3 protein: CASTSVPGAGYNEQFF
J gene: TRBJ2-5; D gene: TRBD1; V gene: TRBV28; clone size: -; CDR3 DNA: TGTGCCAGCAGCCTTACGGGGACAGTGGAGACCCAGTACTTC; CDR3 protein: CASSLTGTVETQYF
J gene: TRBJ2-1; D gene: -; V gene: TRBV7-8; clone size: -; CDR3 DNA: TGTGCCAGCAGCTTACGGTCCCCCGGGACAACCAAAAATGAGCAGTTCTTC; CDR3 protein: CASSLRSPGTTKNEQFF
J gene: TRBJ2-5; D gene: -; V gene: TRBV4-1; clone size: few; CDR3 DNA: TGCGCCAGCAGCCAGTTAGACAGCGTCCAAGAGACCCAGTACTTC; CDR3 protein: CASSQLDSVQETQYF
J gene: TRBJ2-7; D gene: TRBD1; V gene: TRBV5-4; clone size: -; CDR3 DNA: TGTGCCTTCGGGACAGGGCCCTACGAGCAGTACTTC; CDR3 protein: CAFGTGPYEQYF
J gene: TRBJ1-1; D gene: -; V gene: TRBV6-6; clone size: -; CDR3 DNA: TGTGCCAGCACGTCTTTCGCTGAAGCTTTCTTT; CDR3 protein: CASTSFAEAFF
J gene: TRBJ2-1; D gene: -; V gene: TRBV19; clone size: -; CDR3 DNA: TGTGCCAGTAGTAGGGACTCTTACAATGAGCAGTTCTTC; CDR3 protein: CASSRDSYNEQFF
J gene: TRBJ1-6; D gene: -; V gene: TRBV7-9; clone size: few; CDR3 DNA: TGTGCCAGCAGCCCCCAGGGGCAGAATGGAGCACCCCTCCACTTT; CDR3 protein: CASSPQGQNGAPLHF
J gene: TRBJ1-1; D gene: -; V gene: TRBV2; clone size: -; CDR3 DNA: TGTGCCAGCACAGGGGAGGTCACTGAAGCTTTCTTT; CDR3 protein: CASTGEVTEAFF
J gene: TRBJ1-1; D gene: TRBD1; V gene: TRBV15; clone size: -; CDR3 DNA: TGTGCCACCAGTTCCGGGACAGGACTTATGAACACTGAAGCTTTCTTT; CDR3 protein: CATSSGTGLMNTEAFF
J gene: TRBJ2-4; D gene: -; V gene: TRBV5-1; clone size: -; CDR3 DNA: TGCGCCAGCAGCTTGGGGGGATCGGCCAAAAACATTCAGTACTTC; CDR3 protein: CASSLGGSAKNIQYF
J gene: TRBJ2-1; D gene: -; V gene: TRBV4-1; clone size: -; CDR3 DNA: TGCGCCAGCAGCCAACCGAAAGGGGGTCCAAGCTCCTACAATGAGCAGTTCTTC; CDR3 protein: CASSQPKGGPSSYNEQFF
J gene: TRBJ2-5; D gene: TRBD1; V gene: TRBV7-6; clone size: -; CDR3 DNA: TGTGCCAGCAGCTTACAAAGGGTAGGGGGCAGCGTTAAGCAAGAGACCCAGTACTTC; CDR3 protein: CASSLQRVGGSVKQETQYF
J gene: TRBJ2-1; D gene: TRBD1; V gene: TRBV5-1; clone size: -; CDR3 DNA: TGCGCCAGCAGCCCGGGCGACAGGGATCTCAATGAGCAGTTCTTC; CDR3 protein: CASSPGDRDLNEQFF
J gene: TRBJ2-1; D gene: -; V gene: TRBV7-3; clone size: once; CDR3 DNA: TGTGCCAGCAGCCAAGGGATAGGCCGCCCCTACAATGAGCAGTTCTTC; CDR3 protein: CASSQGIGRPYNEQFF
J gene: TRBJ1-5; D gene: -; V gene: TRBV2; clone size: -; CDR3 DNA: TGTGCCAGCAGTGAACAGGAACCGAGCAATCAGCCCCAGCATTTT; CDR3 protein: CASSEQEPSNQPQHF
J gene: TRBJ2-5; D gene: -; V gene: TRBV9; clone size: -; CDR3 DNA: TGTGCCAGCAGCGTAGGAGACAGAAAAGAGACCCAGTACTTC; CDR3 protein: CASSVGDRKETQYF
J gene: TRBJ2-1; D gene: -; V gene: TRBV7-6; clone size: -; CDR3 DNA: TGTGCCAGCAGCTTAGGGGCAACTAGCTCCTTCGGCAATGAGCAGTTCTTC; CDR3 protein: CASSLGATSSFGNEQFF
J gene: TRBJ1-1; D gene: -; V gene: TRBV29-1; clone size: -; CDR3 DNA: TGCAGCGTTGAAGTGACAGGTTCGAACACTGAAGCTTTCTTT; CDR3 protein: CSVEVTGSNTEAFF
J gene: TRBJ2-4; D gene: -; V gene: TRBV28; clone size: -; CDR3 DNA: TGTGCCAGCAGTTTACCAACAGGACCAAACATTCAGTACTTC; CDR3 protein: CASSLPTGPNIQYF
J gene: TRBJ2-1; D gene: -; V gene: TRBV6-6; clone size: -; CDR3 DNA: TGTGCCAGCCAGGGGAGGGGGCAAGGCAATGAGCAGTTCTTC; CDR3 protein: CASQGRGQGNEQFF
J gene: TRBJ1-1; D gene: TRBD1; V gene: TRBV5-1; clone size: -; CDR3 DNA: TGCGCCAGCAGCGGGGACAGGGGAGGTACTGAAGCTTTCTTT; CDR3 protein: CASSGDRGGTEAFF
J gene: TRBJ1-2; D gene: TRBD1; V gene: TRBV9; clone size: -; CDR3 DNA: TGTGCCAGCAGCGTAATGGGTGGACAGGGCTATGGCTACACCTTC; CDR3 protein: CASSVMGGQGYGYTF
J gene: TRBJ2-3; D gene: -; V gene: TRBV7-9; clone size: once; CDR3 DNA: TGTGCCAGCAGCTTCGAGGATACGCAGTATTTT; CDR3 protein: CASSFEDTQYF